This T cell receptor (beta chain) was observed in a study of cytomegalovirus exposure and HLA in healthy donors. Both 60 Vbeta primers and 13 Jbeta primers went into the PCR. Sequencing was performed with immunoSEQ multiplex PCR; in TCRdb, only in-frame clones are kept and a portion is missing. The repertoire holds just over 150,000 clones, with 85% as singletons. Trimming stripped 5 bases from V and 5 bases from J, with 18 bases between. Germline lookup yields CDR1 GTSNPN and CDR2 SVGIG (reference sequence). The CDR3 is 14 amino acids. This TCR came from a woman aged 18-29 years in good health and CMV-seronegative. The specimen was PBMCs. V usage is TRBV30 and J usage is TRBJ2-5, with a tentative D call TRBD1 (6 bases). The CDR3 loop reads CAWGRQDGGETQYF. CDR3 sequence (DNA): TGTGCCTGGGGCAGACAGGACGGTGGGGAGACCCAGTACTTC.